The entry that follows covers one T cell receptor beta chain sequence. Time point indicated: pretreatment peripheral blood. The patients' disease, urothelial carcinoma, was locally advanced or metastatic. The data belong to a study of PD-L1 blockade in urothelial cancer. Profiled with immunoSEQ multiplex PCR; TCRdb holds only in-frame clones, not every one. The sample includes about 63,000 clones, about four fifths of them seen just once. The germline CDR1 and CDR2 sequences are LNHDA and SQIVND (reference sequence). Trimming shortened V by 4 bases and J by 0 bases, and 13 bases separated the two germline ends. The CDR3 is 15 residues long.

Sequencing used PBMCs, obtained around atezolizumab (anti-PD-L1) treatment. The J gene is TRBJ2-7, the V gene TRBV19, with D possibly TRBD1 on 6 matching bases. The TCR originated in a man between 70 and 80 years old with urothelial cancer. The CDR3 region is CASSRDTPSSYEQYF. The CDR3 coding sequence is TGTGCCAGTAGTAGGGACACGCCGAGCTCCTACGAGCAGTACTTC.